These 15 T cell receptor beta chains were sequenced from one sample in a study of tumor-infiltrating lymphocytes in primary liver carcinoma. RNA and DNA were co-extracted from approximately 20-30 mg of unsorted bulk tissue. cDNA specific to TCR beta was made from about 550 ng of total RNA, with a constant-region primer employed for priming. Investigators got TCR beta libraries out of three nested multiplex PCR rounds, done with slightly modified ARM-PCR. For roughly 11 cycles apiece, the opening two PCR rounds ran with TRBV1-TRBV30 forward primers and a C-beta reverse primer. MiXCR, run by TCRdb on the multiplex PCR reads, gives a single entry per CDR3 protein. The sample yields fewer than 75,000 distinct CDR3 sequences, about 71% seen once. Sequenced material: liver tumor tissue from sampling region 4. The subset denotes: tumor region T4, right-lateral pole. The receptors shown here come from a man between 40 and 49 years old with primary liver carcinoma and hepatitis B virus infection.

Points on this clonotype: At one end, the junction sequence differs from germline, possibly due to a read error. The chain links TRBV6-2 or TRBV6-3 to TRBJ2-7; D not certain. Germline CDR1 and CDR2: MNHEY and SVGEGT. CDR3 size: 14 residues. The CDR3: CARSYGSPRYEQYF. The CDR3 DNA sequence: TGTGCCAGAAGTTACGGGTCTCCCCGGTACGAACAGTACTTC.

On this clonotype: Since no conserved phenylalanine or tryptophan closes the CDR3, a read error is the likely cause. The V gene is TRBV12-3 or TRBV12-4, the J gene TRBJ2-1; 13 nucleotides agree with TRBD2. The CDR3 covers 16 residues. The CDR3 region has the DNA TGTGTCAGCAGTCCAGCCGGGACTAGCGGGATCGAGGAGCAGTTCTTA. This translates into CVSSPAGTSGIEEQFL.

CDR3 bases: TGCAGTTTCAGGGTTTCCGGGGAGCTGTTTTTT. Translated, it gives CSFRVSGELFF. The chain uses TRBV29-1 and TRBJ2-2, with a possible D match to TRBD1 (5 bases). CDR1 SQVTM and CDR2 ANQGSEA come from the germline V gene. This CDR3 comprises 11 residues.

Comment on this clonotype: The junction and the germline gene differ at one end; a read error may be behind it. This rearrangement joins TRBV4-1 to TRBJ1-2; D gene uncertain. This CDR3 contains 15 residues. Germline V lookup: CDR1 MGHRA, CDR2 YSYEKL. CDR3 nucleotide sequence: TGCGCCAGCAGTCCGTCCACTGGACTCAACCATGGCTACAACTTC. Protein sequence: CASSPSTGLNHGYNF.

This clonotype was seen once. The CDR3 does not close with the conserved phenylalanine or tryptophan, likely indicating a read error. The chain is built from TRBV7-2 and TRBJ2-7; 11 nucleotides agree with TRBD2. V lost 5 bases and J lost 7; bases outside the gene matches: 10. CDR1 is SGHTA, CDR2 FQGNSA, per germline. This CDR3 has 15 amino acids. The CDR3 here is CASSAYSGGASEQYI. CDR3 bases: TGTGCCAGCAGCGCTTATAGCGGGGGGGCAAGTGAGCAGTACATC.

V is TRBV4-1 and J is TRBJ2-2; 8 nucleotides line up with TRBD1. Germline-derived CDR1 and CDR2 are MGHRA and YSYEKL. This CDR3 has 17 residues. Trimming removed 6 bases from V and 0 bases from J; junction bases left unmatched: 9. This CDR3 reads CASSLPQTGANTGELFF. The CDR3 DNA sequence: TGCGCCAGCAGTCTACCCCAGACAGGGGCGAACACCGGGGAGCTGTTTTTT.

This clonotype was seen a few times. V usage is TRBV4-1 and J usage is TRBJ2-1; D gene uncertain. The length of the CDR3 is 17 residues. In germline, CDR1 is MGHRA, CDR2 YSYEKL. Trimming stripped 3 bases from V and 2 bases from J, with 17 bases between. For the CDR3, the DNA is TGCGCCAGCAGCCAGGAACTGGAGATCCCTCCCTACAATGAGCAGTTCTTC. Translated: CASSQELEIPPYNEQFF.

To note about this clonotype: Relative to the germline gene, one junction end is altered; a read error may explain this. The rearrangement uses TRBV12-3 or TRBV12-4 and TRBJ2-2, with 12 bases fitting TRBD1. The CDR3 runs to 17 residues. CDR3 nucleotides: TGTGCCAGCAGCCCCGGGACAGGGGGCGCGGGGACCCGGGAACTGTTTTTT. Its protein is CASSPGTGGAGTRELFF.

On this clonotype: At one of its ends the junction is not consistent with the germline gene, which may arise from a read error. This chain uses TRBV4-2 with TRBJ2-6; possibly TRBD1 for D (5 bases). The CDR3 is 16 amino acids. In germline, CDR1 is LGHNA, CDR2 YNFKEQ. CDR3 coding DNA: TGTGCCAGCAGCCAAGAACCGGTCTCTGGGGCCAACATCCTGACTTTC. It encodes CASSQEPVSGANILTF.

This clonotype showed up just a few times. The chain links TRBV5-1 to TRBJ2-2; 9 bases are shared with TRBD2. CDR1 is SGHRS, CDR2 YFSETQ, per germline. With V trimmed by 3 bases and J by 1 base, 7 bases remained unmatched. The CDR3 covers 17 residues. This CDR3 is CASSSKTSGLNTGELFF. The CDR3 DNA follows: TGCGCCAGCAGCTCGAAGACTAGCGGCCTGAACACCGGGGAGCTGTTTTTT.

This clonotype was counted at least ten times. CDR3 protein: CSVAQYNSPLHF. In DNA, the CDR3 is TGCAGCGTTGCTCAGTATAATTCACCCCTCCACTTT. The genes are TRBV29-1 and TRBJ1-6; no firm D call. The CDR3 is 12 amino acids. V shed 4 bases and J shed 4 bases, with 5 bases lying between them. CDR1 and CDR2 from the germline V gene are SQVTM and ANQGSEA.

On this clonotype: Sequence at one end of the junction differs from germline and may be a read error. The chain links TRBV6-1 to TRBJ2-1; 11 nucleotides agree with TRBD2. Per the germline V gene, CDR1 is MNHNS and CDR2 is SASEGT. This CDR3 is built from 16 residues. The CDR3 sequence: CASQTSGADPYNEQFF. The CDR3 DNA sequence: TGTGCCAGCCAGACTAGCGGGGCAGACCCGTACAATGAACAGTTCTTC.

As concerns this clonotype: This may be a read error, as it is one base from a much larger clone. The chain joins TRBV28 to TRBJ2-4; D not certain. This CDR3 comprises 11 residues. Per germline, CDR1 MDHEN and CDR2 SYDVKM. The chain's CDR3 is CVSTEQNIQYF. The CDR3 nucleotides are TGTGTCAGCACCGAGCAAAACATTCAGTACTTC.

The chain has TRBV29-1 and TRBJ2-5; D call uncertain. The germline V and J ends were trimmed by 4 bases and 0 bases, with 6 bases remaining between them. This CDR3 has 12 residues. From germline, CDR1 is SQVTM and CDR2 ANQGSEA. The CDR3: CSVGDDQETQYF. In DNA, the CDR3 is TGCAGCGTTGGCGACGACCAAGAGACCCAGTACTTC. Full variable domain (remainder filled in from reference TRBV29-1 and TRBJ2-5): SAVISQKPSRDICQRGTSLTIQCQVDSQVTMMFWYRQQPGQSLTLIATANQGSEATYESGFVIDKFPISRPNLTFSTLTVSNMSPEDSSIYLCSVGDDQETQYFGPGTRLLVL.

As to this clonotype: This sequence may be a read error, since a much larger clone differs from it by one base. The J gene is TRBJ2-5, the V gene TRBV11-2, with TRBD2 identical over 7 bases. With V trimmed by 4 bases and J by 5 bases, 10 bases remained unmatched. From germline, CDR1 is SGHAT and CDR2 FQNNGV. This CDR3 is built from 15 residues. The CDR3 region is CASSYRWEGRETQYF. CDR3 nucleotides: TGTGCCAGCAGCTACCGGTGGGAGGGCCGGGAGACCCAGTACTTC. Together with reference TRBV11-2 and TRBJ2-5, the CDR3 gives the full variable domain: EAGVAQSPRYKIIEKRQSVAFWCNPISGHATLYWYQQILGQGPKLLIQFQNNGVVDDSQLPKDRFSAERLKGVDSTLKIQPAKLEDSAVYLCASSYRWEGRETQYFGPGTRLLVL.